The 21 T cell receptor beta chains below come from one sample, sequenced in a study of OX40 agonist ivuxolimab in advanced cancers. Using immunoSEQ multiplex PCR, the repertoire was profiled, and TCRdb retains in-frame clones only, with some absent. Of roughly 40,000 clones listed, 70% to 90% are singletons. Sequencing used CD4+ or CD8+ T cells sorted from blood, obtained in a trial of the OX40 agonist ivuxolimab. These receptor sequences come from an adult with an advanced solid tumor such as melanoma, head and neck, liver or kidney cancer.

The V gene is TRBV19, the J gene TRBJ1-5; unclear D gene. This CDR3 comprises 16 residues. Germline V CDR1 and CDR2: LNHDA, SQIVND (reference sequence). The V end was cut by 7 bases, the J end by 0 bases, with 16 bases between. CDR3 in amino acids: CASIGRGFDSNQPQHF. CDR3 nucleotide sequence: TGTGCCAGTATAGGTCGAGGTTTTGATAGCAATCAGCCCCAGCATTTT.

This clone was counted a few times. The chain has TRBV2 and TRBJ1-2, with 9 bases identical to TRBD1. Germline trimming cut 6 bases from V and 3 bases from J; bases unmatched to any gene: 5. The CDR3 runs 14 residues. Germline CDR1 reads SNHLY; CDR2 reads FYNNEI. The CDR3 region is CASRSDRGDYGYTF. For the CDR3, the DNA is TGTGCCAGCAGGTCCGACAGGGGGGACTATGGCTACACCTTC.

V and J are TRBV27 and TRBJ2-7, with 7 nucleotides matching TRBD2. Trimming removed 2 bases from V and 3 bases from J; junction bases left unmatched: 4. The CDR3 consists of 14 residues. Germline assignment: CDR1 MNHEY and CDR2 SMNVEV (reference sequence). For the CDR3, the DNA is TGTGCCAGCAGTTTAGCGGGGGTTTTCTACGAGCAGTACTTC. It specifies CASSLAGVFYEQYF.

The chain employs TRBV7-2 and TRBJ1-1; D remains unclear. This CDR3 contains 13 residues. Per the germline V gene, CDR1 is SGHTA and CDR2 is FQGNSA. The ends were cut back, 1 base at V and 7 bases at J, with 10 bases in the middle. CDR3 sequence reads: CASSLVYGNEAFF. The CDR3 coding sequence is TGTGCCAGCAGCTTAGTGTACGGAAATGAAGCTTTCTTT.

The genes are TRBV6-6 and TRBJ1-3; unclear D gene. Germline V lookup: CDR1 MNHNY, CDR2 SVGAGI (reference sequence). V was cut by 1 base and J by 4 bases, with 8 bases left in between. The CDR3 runs 14 residues. CDR3 amino acids: CASSYLGSGNTIYF. The CDR3 coding sequence is TGTGCCAGCAGTTACTTGGGTTCCGGAAACACCATATATTTT.

This rearrangement joins TRBV18 to TRBJ2-7, with a weak D call TRBD1 (6 bases). Trimming shortened V by 5 bases and J by 5 bases, and 16 bases separated the two germline ends. The CDR3 is made up of 14 amino acids. Germline V CDR1 and CDR2: KGHSH, LQKENI. Here the CDR3 DNA reads TGTGCCAGCTCAGGGAACAGGGAGACGAACGAGCAGTACTTC. Translating gives CASSGNRETNEQYF.

This rearrangement joins TRBV2 to TRBJ2-1; 9 bases agree with TRBD1. Germline CDR1 and CDR2: SNHLY and FYNNEI. The ends lost 8 bases at V and 10 bases at J; junction bases unmatched: 9. This CDR3 comprises 13 residues. The CDR3 DNA follows: TGTGCCAGCCGGAAGGGACAGGGAAGGGAGCAGTTCTTC. Translation: CASRKGQGREQFF.

The chain combines TRBV5-4 with TRBJ2-1; 9 nucleotides align to TRBD2. Germline CDR1 reads SGHNT; CDR2 reads YYREEE (reference sequence). The CDR3 contains 15 residues. With 1 base clipped from V and 7 bases from J, the junction kept 6 bases outside the gene matches. In DNA, the CDR3 is TGTGCCAGCAGCTTGTCCAGCGGGAGGACTAATGAGCAGTTCTTC. Residues: CASSLSSGRTNEQFF.

This chain uses TRBV19 with TRBJ1-5; TRBD1 agrees at 10 bases. After removal of 4 bases from V and 6 bases from J, the junction contained 9 bases not matched to a gene. From germline, CDR1 is LNHDA and CDR2 SQIVND (reference sequence). This CDR3 comprises 16 residues. The CDR3 here is CASSNYWTGGVQPQHF. In DNA form, the CDR3 reads TGTGCCAGTAGTAACTATTGGACAGGGGGTGTTCAGCCCCAGCATTTT. Filled out from reference TRBV19 and TRBJ1-5, the complete variable domain reads DGGITQSPKYLFRKEGQNVTLSCEQNLNHDAMYWYRQDPGQGLRLIYYSQIVNDFQKGDIAEGYSVSREKKESFPLTVTSAQKNPTAFYLCASSNYWTGGVQPQHFGDGTRLSIL.

This sequence joins TRBV28 and TRBJ1-4, with D possibly being TRBD1 (5 bases). The V gene's germline CDR1 is MDHEN and CDR2 SYDVKM. With 3 bases removed from V and 7 bases from J, the gap between germline ends came to 9 bases. The CDR3 consists of 13 residues. The CDR3 spells CASSLSGFEKLFF. The CDR3 DNA follows: TGTGCCAGCAGTTTGTCAGGGTTTGAAAAACTGTTTTTT. The full variable domain, its missing parts supplied by reference TRBV28 and TRBJ1-4, is DVKVTQSSRYLVKRTGEKVFLECVQDMDHENMFWYRQDPGLGLRLIYFSYDVKMKEKGDIPEGYSVSREKKERFSLILESASTNQTSMYLCASSLSGFEKLFFGSGTQLSVL.

The genes are TRBV9 and TRBJ1-4; D gene ambiguous. Trimming left V 0 bases short and J 8 bases short, with 11 bases between. Germline V gene data show CDR1 as SGDLS and CDR2 as YYNGEE. This CDR3 spans 14 amino acids. Here the CDR3 reads CASSVESNGEKLFF. CDR3 bases: TGTGCCAGCAGCGTAGAGTCCAACGGGGAAAAACTGTTTTTT.

J is TRBJ1-4 and V is TRBV2, with D tentatively TRBD1 (6 bases). V lost 5 bases and J lost 8, with 15 bases in between. Germline-derived CDR1 and CDR2 are SNHLY and FYNNEI. The CDR3 is 14 amino acids. CDR3 in amino acids: CASSPRGAWEKLFF. CDR3 coding DNA: TGTGCCAGCAGTCCCAGGGGCGCGTGGGAAAAACTGTTTTTT.

The chain's CDR3 is CASSSPKGNRALFF. The CDR3 nucleotides are TGTGCCAGCAGCTCCCCCAAAGGCAACCGGGCGCTGTTTTTT. The chain couples TRBV9 to TRBJ2-2; D is ambiguous. Germline lookup yields CDR1 SGDLS and CDR2 YYNGEE. Trimming shortened V by 4 bases and J by 13 bases, and 20 bases separated the two germline ends. There are 14 residues in the CDR3. Looking up the rest from reference TRBV9 and TRBJ2-2 gives the full variable domain: DSGVTQTPKHLITATGQRVTLRCSPRSGDLSVYWYQQSLDQGLQFLIQYYNGEERAKGNILERFSAQQFPDLHSELNLSSLELGDSALYFCASSSPKGNRALFFGEGSRLTVL.

This clone has a handful of counts. The V call is TRBV15, the J call TRBJ2-4; D tentatively fits TRBD1 or TRBD2 (6 bases each). The CDR3 is 15 amino acids. V shed 0 bases and J shed 7 bases, with 13 bases lying between them. In germline, CDR1 is LNHNV, CDR2 YYDKDF (reference sequence). DNA of the CDR3: TGTGCCACCAGCAGAGAGACAGGAGGGGCTAACATTCAGTACTTC. Its protein product is CATSRETGGANIQYF.

This CDR3 is CASSDPSGDKETQYF. CDR3 DNA sequence: TGTGCCAGCAGTGACCCCTCAGGGGATAAAGAGACCCAGTACTTC. J is TRBJ2-5 and V is TRBV6-1; TRBD1 is a possible D gene (6 bases). Trimming left V 3 bases short and J 3 bases short, with 14 bases between. The CDR3 runs to 15 residues. Germline values: CDR1 MNHNS, CDR2 SASEGT.

This chain uses TRBV28 with TRBJ1-4, with 7 bases fitting TRBD1. V lost 5 bases and J lost 0; bases outside the gene matches: 3. This CDR3 is 15 amino acids long. Germline CDR1 MDHEN, CDR2 SYDVKM. The CDR3 DNA reads as TGTGCCAGCAGTGAGGGGGCCGCAACTAATGAAAAACTGTTTTTT. Its translation: CASSEGAATNEKLFF.

CDR3 sequence reads: CASSMTGVVNEQFF. The DNA of the CDR3 is TGTGCCAGTAGTATGACGGGGGTGGTCAATGAGCAGTTCTTC. The chain joins TRBV19 to TRBJ2-1, with D possibly matching TRBD2 (6 bases). V shed 3 bases and J shed 6 bases, with 12 bases lying between them. CDR3 length: 14 amino acids. The germline CDR1 and CDR2 sequences are LNHDA and SQIVND (reference sequence).

The genes are TRBV19 and TRBJ1-5; D perhaps matches TRBD1 (5 bases). The CDR3 totals 14 residues. CDR1 is LNHDA, CDR2 SQIVND, per germline (reference sequence). Trimming shortened V by 3 bases and J by 7 bases, and 13 bases separated the two germline ends. For the CDR3, the DNA is TGTGCCAGTAGTATCCCCGGACACCTCCAGCCCCAGCATTTT. Amino acid sequence: CASSIPGHLQPQHF.

This chain uses TRBV19 with TRBJ2-5, with D perhaps TRBD1 (5 bases). Trimming shortened V by 5 bases and J by 3 bases, and 10 bases separated the two germline ends. Germline-derived CDR1 and CDR2 are LNHDA and SQIVND (reference sequence). This CDR3 is built from 13 residues. The DNA for the CDR3 is TGTGCCAGTAGTCTTAGACAGAAAGAGACCCAGTACTTC. Its protein is CASSLRQKETQYF.

The gene calls are TRBV27 and TRBJ2-7; D ambiguous. V was shortened by 4 bases and J by 2 bases, with 9 bases between the two germline ends. The CDR3 contains 13 residues. The V gene's germline CDR1 is MNHEY and CDR2 SMNVEV (reference sequence). The CDR3 coding sequence is TGTGCCAGCAGTTACACTTCTACCTACGAGCAGTACTTC. Translating it yields CASSYTSTYEQYF.

The V gene is TRBV6-1, the J gene TRBJ1-5, with D tentatively TRBD1 (5 bases). CDR1 is MNHNS and CDR2 is SASEGT in the germline V gene. The V gene lost 5 bases and the J gene lost 7 bases, with 12 bases spanning the gap. The CDR3 is made up of 13 amino acids. CDR3 region: CASSPSGDQPQHF. As DNA, the CDR3 is TGTGCCAGCAGTCCGTCTGGGGACCAGCCCCAGCATTTT.